This is a list of T cell receptor beta chains from one sample in a study of monozygotic twins with cystic fibrosis. Clones were sequenced by immunoSEQ multiplex PCR, and TCRdb holds only the in-frame ones, with some missing. Seen here are some 31,000 clones, around 81% observed once, and the top ten hold roughly 0.9%. Material: blood. These TCRs come from a girl aged 2 to 9 with cystic fibrosis. The CDR3 runs from the conserved cysteine through the conserved F or W. A D gene is named only where the DNA matches it firmly. Where a row states a size, it is once, few, many or the class of an expanded clone; other rows omit it.

NA TRBJ1-3 TRBV5-1 NA CASSSAGTLGNTIYF TGCGCCAGCAGCTCAGCCGGGACGTTAGGGAACACCATATATTTT
NA TRBJ2-1 TRBV2 TRBD2 CASSQLGTSSWNEQFF TGTGCCAGCAGCCAATTAGGGACTAGTTCTTGGAATGAGCAGTTCTTC
NA TRBJ2-1 TRBV30 NA CAWSVLSYNEQFF TGTGCCTGGAGTGTCTTGTCCTACAATGAGCAGTTCTTC
NA TRBJ2-1 TRBV7-9 NA CASSLLRNNEQFF TGTGCCAGCAGCTTATTAAGAAACAATGAGCAGTTCTTC
few TRBJ1-1 TRBV12-5 NA CASGYDTYTEAFF TGTGCTAGTGGCTATGACACATACACTGAAGCTTTCTTT
few TRBJ2-7 TRBV28 TRBD1 CASSFISAGGYEQYF TGTGCCAGCAGTTTTATATCGGCAGGGGGATACGAGCAGTACTTC
NA TRBJ1-5 TRBV27 TRBD1 CAVRDRGLSAQHF TGTGCCGTCCGGGACAGGGGTCTTTCGGCCCAGCATTTT
NA TRBJ2-3 TRBV2 NA CASNGGTDTQYF TGTGCCAGCAACGGCGGCACAGATACGCAGTATTTT
NA TRBJ1-5 TRBV6-1 TRBD1 CASSEAGRDRKLSNQPQHF TGTGCCAGCAGTGAAGCGGGCCGGGACAGAAAACTTAGCAATCAGCCCCAGCATTTT
NA TRBJ2-2 TRBV9 NA CASSPTGRYANTGELFF TGTGCCAGCAGCCCAACGGGCAGGTACGCGAACACCGGGGAGCTGTTTTTT
NA TRBJ2-2 TRBV19 NA CASSMGVGTAVGELFF TGTGCCAGTAGTATGGGGGTTGGGACGGCCGTCGGGGAGCTGTTTTTT
few TRBJ1-5 TRBV7-9 NA CAVTDSNQPQHF TGTGCCGTGACCGACAGCAATCAGCCCCAGCATTTT
few TRBJ1-1 TRBV30 NA CAWTTRAFTEAFF TGTGCCTGGACGACGCGGGCGTTCACTGAAGCTTTCTTT
NA TRBJ2-3 TRBV5-1 TRBD2 CASSSGLASSTDTQYF TGCGCCAGCAGCTCGGGACTAGCGTCTAGCACAGATACGCAGTATTTT
NA TRBJ2-7 TRBV30 TRBD1 CASQGAGGSYEQYF TGTGCCTCCCAGGGGGCAGGGGGCTCCTACGAGCAGTACTTC
NA TRBJ2-4 TRBV5-1 TRBD2 CASSSGLAARPFGKNIQYF TGCGCCAGCAGCTCCGGTCTAGCGGCCCGACCATTTGGCAAAAACATTCAGTACTTC
NA TRBJ2-7 TRBV20-1 NA CSASGSYEQYF TGCAGTGCTAGCGGGAGTTACGAGCAGTACTTC
NA TRBJ1-3 TRBV6-5 NA CASMNSGNTIYF TGTGCCAGCATGAACTCTGGAAACACCATATATTTT
once TRBJ1-5 TRBV30 NA CAAGRVNQPQHF TGTGCCGCGGGACGGGTCAATCAGCCCCAGCATTTT
NA TRBJ1-1 TRBV30 NA CAWTWNTEAFF TGTGCCTGGACGTGGAACACTGAAGCTTTCTTT
NA TRBJ2-5 TRBV4-1 NA CASSQGGTRQETQYF TGCGCCAGCAGCCAGGGCGGGACCCGGCAAGAGACCCAGTACTTC
few TRBJ2-7 TRBV7-2 NA CASSPQSVGSYEQYF TGTGCCAGCAGCCCCCAAAGTGTCGGCTCCTACGAGCAGTACTTC
NA TRBJ1-1 TRBV7-9 NA CASSLEGGGPNTEAFF TGTGCCAGCAGCTTAGAAGGCGGGGGGCCGAACACTGAAGCTTTCTTT
NA TRBJ2-4 TRBV10-2 NA CASSVRLAKNIQYF TGCGCCAGCAGTGTTCGGCTAGCCAAAAACATTCAGTACTTC
NA TRBJ2-5 TRBV2 NA CASRKETQYF TGTGCCAGCAGGAAGGAGACCCAGTACTTC
NA TRBJ2-7 TRBV30 NA CAWSVYSYEQYF TGTGCCTGGAGTGTATATTCGTACGAGCAGTACTTC
NA TRBJ1-5 TRBV30 TRBD1 CACSVGTDSNQPQHF TGTGCCTGTTCCGTTGGGACAGATAGCAATCAGCCCCAGCATTTT
NA TRBJ1-1 TRBV7-9 NA CASSLETGRTEAFF TGTGCCAGCAGCTTAGAAACAGGGAGGACTGAAGCTTTCTTT
NA TRBJ1-1 TRBV29-1 NA CSVEDWGTRRTTEAFF TGCAGCGTTGAAGATTGGGGGACGAGACGGACCACTGAAGCTTTCTTT
NA TRBJ2-4 TRBV6-1 NA CASSEARDIQYF TGTGCCAGCAGTGAAGCGAGGGACATTCAGTACTTC
NA TRBJ1-3 TRBV28 NA CASSRDLTGGNTIYF TGTGCCAGCAGTCGCGACCTAACCGGAGGAAACACCATATATTTT
NA TRBJ1-1 TRBV2 NA CASSESLGQGSEAFF TGTGCCAGCAGTGAGTCTTTAGGGCAGGGATCTGAAGCTTTCTTT
NA TRBJ1-4 TRBV6-5 NA CASSHPGGKLFF TGTGCCAGCAGTCACCCCGGAGGAAAACTGTTTTTT
NA TRBJ1-2 TRBV28 NA CASSQMARDFYGYTF TGTGCCAGCAGCCAAATGGCCAGGGATTTTTATGGCTACACCTTC
NA TRBJ2-7 TRBV6-5 NA CASSYSPGRSYEQYF TGTGCCAGCAGTTACTCGCCAGGGCGCTCCTACGAGCAGTACTTC
NA TRBJ2-3 TRBV10-1 NA CASSEMSSNTQYF TGCGCCAGCAGCGAGATGAGTTCGAATACGCAGTATTTT
NA TRBJ2-5 TRBV5-1 NA CASSPGLNLQETQYF TGCGCCAGCAGTCCCGGACTCAACCTCCAAGAGACCCAGTACTTC
NA TRBJ1-3 TRBV7-9 NA CASSPSTGNTIYF TGTGCCAGCAGCCCGTCAACAGGGAACACCATATATTTT
NA TRBJ1-4 TRBV19 TRBD1 CASTTGMGQLFF TGTGCCAGTACGACAGGGATGGGTCAACTGTTTTTT
NA TRBJ1-4 TRBV19 TRBD1 CASSTGQATNEKLFF TGTGCCAGTAGTACCGGACAGGCAACTAATGAAAAACTGTTTTTT
NA TRBJ2-7 TRBV10-3 TRBD2 CAISDREGLVGAEQYF TGTGCCATCAGTGATAGGGAAGGACTAGTCGGCGCCGAGCAGTACTTC
NA TRBJ2-2 TRBV29-1 TRBD2 CSVDGGTRSGELFF TGCAGCGTTGATGGCGGGACTAGATCCGGGGAGCTGTTTTTT
NA TRBJ1-4 TRBV27 NA CASSPTTNEKLFF TGTGCCAGCAGTCCGACAACTAATGAAAAACTGTTTTTT
NA TRBJ1-1 TRBV7-9 NA CASSLAMGGLEAFF TGTGCCAGCAGCTTAGCGATGGGTGGGCTTGAAGCTTTCTTT
NA TRBJ1-2 TRBV15 NA CATSRDPDQSHGYTF TGTGCCACCAGCAGAGATCCGGATCAATCCCATGGCTACACCTTC
NA TRBJ2-5 TRBV9 NA CASSVGTRDFEETQYF TGTGCCAGCAGCGTAGGGACCCGGGACTTTGAAGAGACCCAGTACTTC
NA TRBJ1-4 TRBV6-6 TRBD1 CASSRGGRIEKLFF TGTGCCAGCAGTCGAGGGGGCCGGATTGAAAAACTGTTTTTT
few TRBJ2-1 TRBV20-1 NA CSASWGEEQFF TGCAGTGCTAGCTGGGGGGAAGAGCAGTTCTTC
NA TRBJ2-3 TRBV14 TRBD1 CASSLGTGTTDTQYF TGTGCCAGCAGCCTAGGGACAGGGACCACAGATACGCAGTATTTT
NA TRBJ1-1 TRBV14 TRBD1 CASSQDLGQANTEAFF TGTGCCAGCAGCCAAGATTTGGGACAGGCGAACACTGAAGCTTTCTTT
NA TRBJ1-5 TRBV28 TRBD1 CASRPLYLSGGLQPQHF TGTGCCAGCAGACCATTATATTTGTCAGGGGGTCTTCAGCCCCAGCATTTT
once TRBJ1-2 TRBV27 NA CASSLEGSTYGYTF TGTGCCAGCAGTTTGGAGGGATCCACCTATGGCTACACCTTC
NA TRBJ2-6 TRBV30 TRBD1 CAWSRTGLGGANVLTF TGTGCCTGGAGTCGGACAGGGCTGGGAGGGGCCAACGTCCTGACTTTC